Reported below is one T cell receptor beta chain. In this sample, this clonotype turned up many times. The antigen it binds to is not known. One base away there is no much larger clone; base qualities are not given. V ends up 6 bases short and J 8 bases short, with an unmatched junction base count of 9. Looking up the germline V gene yields CDR1 SGHRS and CDR2 YFSETQ. From the cysteine up to the phenylalanine, the CDR3 has a length of 14 residues. Only the CDR3 DNA stays, 42 bases, in frame from base 1. The TCR beta CDR3 regions were amplified from the RNA transcripts. A first-round RT-PCR of the TCR CDR3 used the HTBI primer set with the Qiagen OneStep RT-PCR kit. A second multiplex PCR round built the libraries, followed by size selection and purification. The libraries were sequenced on an Illumina HiSeq2000 using paired-end 100 bp reads. As for the original processing: SOAPnuke was used to process the raw data, with reads discarded if the reads contained adapters or uncalled bases, had a mean Phred below 15, or lacked an exact constant-primer or identifier match. High-quality paired reads were merged with COPE v1.2.5, and unique nucleotide sequences were defined as clonotypes. MiTCR v1.1 was used to align clonotypes to the IMGT TRBV, TRBD and TRBJ reference segments. Only V-J combinations with frequency above 0.0001, covering about 99% of repertoires, were analysed. The TCS score was defined as F50 (clonal expansion) divided by E x V (chaos), with BLOSUM62-based TCRdist calculated between CDR3 peptides within each V-J. Welch's t-statistics and random forest reduced around 510 V-J features to fewer than 15, which were used in a naive Bayes classifier (R e1071). In TCRdb, the public reads were trimmed at Q25 with fastp and aligned with MiXCR, with productive beta chains retained. Every CDR3 protein is listed once, alongside the most common genes and DNA of its rows. What appears here as the V and J calls and clone size reflects TCRdb's work, not the paper's. The sample table records around 440,000 distinct CDR3 sequences; approximately 14% of these occur just once. Approximately 7.5% of the sample rests with the top ten.

The sample originates from a study of T cells in Graves' hyperthyroidism and ophthalmopathy (dated by TCRdb to the late 2010s). With regard to the full study: Peripheral blood was sampled at the time of initial diagnosis, prior to any treatment. The 100 or so discovery patients were randomly split 7:3 into training and test sets. The paper reports TCR Vbeta CDR3 sequencing of about 140 peripheral blood samples: approximately 43 ophthalmopathy, under 80 hyperthyroidism and some 17 progressor patients. Following sampling, methimazole starting at 30 mg daily was given to hyperthyroidism patients, and high-dose intravenous methylprednisolone was given to ophthalmopathy patients. A discovery cohort of approximately 97 patients, approximately 45 with Graves' ophthalmopathy and roughly 59 with stable Graves' hyperthyroidism, was used to find distinguishing TCR V-J signatures. Prospective prediction of ophthalmopathy was tested in an independent validation cohort of 18 to 20 hyperthyroidism patients and 17 patients who later progressed to ophthalmopathy. In six Graves' hyperthyroidism patients, the study also compared T-cell repertoires from thyroid tissue with T-cell repertoires from blood. The paper as a whole reports these results and caveats: In validation, the model predicted progression to ophthalmopathy a median of around 6.5 months before onset, with roughly 70% sensitivity and roughly 77% specificity. Ophthalmopathy was separated from stable hyperthyroidism by a 13 V-J signature model, with 85% to 90% sensitivity and approximately 84% specificity obtained in cross-validation and 80%/75% obtained in testing. Most expanded thyroid clonotypes (frequency above 0.001) were also found in blood, which suggests that blood repertoires may mirror thyroid immune responses. No statistical method was used to fix the sample size in advance, and group allocation was not hidden from the investigators.

Graves' hyperthyroidism was defined as stable when no progression to ophthalmopathy occurred over 18 months of follow-up. Hyperthyroidism patients were aged 18 to 65 years and newly diagnosed, with disease duration of less than 2 months. Any patient with an uncontrolled infection, another autoimmune disease, pregnancy or lactation was excluded. Clinical symptoms, serum thyroxine and TRAb, thyroid ultrasound, and orbital computed tomography formed the basis for the diagnoses. PBMCs were separated from roughly 9.6 ml of fresh peripheral blood using Ficoll-Paque density gradient centrifugation. Trizol reagent was used to extract total RNA, and RNA quality was then checked on an Agilent 2100 Bioanalyzer.

This chain is built from TRBV5-1 and TRBJ2-1; 9 nucleotides in the junction match TRBD2. This clonotype was obtained from a woman aged 18-30 years with Graves' hyperthyroidism. The sample was blood. The CDR3 corresponds to CASIGGGASDEQFF. DNA sequence: TGCGCCAGCATCGGCGGGGGGGCCAGCGATGAGCAGTTCTTC. The reference TRBV5-1 and TRBJ2-1 proteins fill in what lies around the CDR3, so the full variable domain reads KAGVTQTPRYLIKTRGQQVTLSCSPISGHRSVSWYQQTPGQGLQFLFEYFSETQRNKGNFPGRFSGRQFSNSRSEMNVSTLELGDSALYLCASIGGGASDEQFFGPGTRLTVL.